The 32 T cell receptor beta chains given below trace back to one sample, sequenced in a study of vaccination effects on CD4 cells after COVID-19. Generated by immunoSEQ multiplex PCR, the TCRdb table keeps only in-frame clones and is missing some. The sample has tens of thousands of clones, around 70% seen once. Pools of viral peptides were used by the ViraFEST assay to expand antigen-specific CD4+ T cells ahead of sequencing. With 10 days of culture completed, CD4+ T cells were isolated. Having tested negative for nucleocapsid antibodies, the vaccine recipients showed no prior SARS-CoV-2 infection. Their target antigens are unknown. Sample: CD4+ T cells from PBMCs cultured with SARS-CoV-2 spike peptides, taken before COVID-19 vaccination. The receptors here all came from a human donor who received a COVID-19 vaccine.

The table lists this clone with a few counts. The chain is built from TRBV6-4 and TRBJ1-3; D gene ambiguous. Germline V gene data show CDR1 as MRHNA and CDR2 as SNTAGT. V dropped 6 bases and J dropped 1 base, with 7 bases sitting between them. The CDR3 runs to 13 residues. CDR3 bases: TGTGCCAGCAGCTCCGAGTCTGGAAACACCATATATTTT. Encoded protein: CASSSESGNTIYF.

The CDR3 here is CASTPVRGGNPDTQYF. In DNA, the CDR3 is TGCGCCAGCACCCCCGTGCGCGGGGGGAATCCAGATACGCAGTATTTT. The chain employs TRBV4-1 and TRBJ2-3; 8 bases line up with TRBD2. Losses at the gene ends were 7 bases for V and 4 bases for J; bases not matched to a gene: 13. The CDR3 has 16 amino acids. Germline values: CDR1 MGHRA, CDR2 YSYEKL.

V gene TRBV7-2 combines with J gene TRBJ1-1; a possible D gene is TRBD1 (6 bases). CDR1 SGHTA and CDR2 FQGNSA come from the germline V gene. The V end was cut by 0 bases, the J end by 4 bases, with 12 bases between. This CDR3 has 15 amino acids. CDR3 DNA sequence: TGTGCCAGCAGCTTAGCGGTGGCAGGGGTCACTGAAGCTTTCTTT. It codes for CASSLAVAGVTEAFF.

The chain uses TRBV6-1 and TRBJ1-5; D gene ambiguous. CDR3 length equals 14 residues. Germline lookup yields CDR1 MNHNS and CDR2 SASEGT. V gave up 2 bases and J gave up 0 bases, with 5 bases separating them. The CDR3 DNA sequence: TGTGCCAGCAGTGAAAAGTTTAGCAATCAGCCCCAGCATTTT. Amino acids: CASSEKFSNQPQHF.

The CDR3 bases are TGTGCCAGCAGTTCAAGCTCTGGAGGCTACACCTTC. Translation: CASSSSSGGYTF. The genes are TRBV12-3 or TRBV12-4 and TRBJ1-2; D call uncertain. V lost 4 bases, J lost 8 bases, and 11 bases lay in between. CDR3 length equals 12 residues.

The DNA for the CDR3 is TGTGCCAGCAGCCAAGAGAATACAGCGAACACTGAAGCTTTCTTT. Translated, it gives CASSQENTANTEAFF. The chain combines TRBV3-1 (or the pseudogene TRBV3-2) with TRBJ1-1; D is uncertain. Germline V gives CDR1 LGHDT, CDR2 YNNKEL (reference sequence). V lost 0 bases, J lost 1 base, and 9 bases lay in between. CDR3 length: 15 residues.

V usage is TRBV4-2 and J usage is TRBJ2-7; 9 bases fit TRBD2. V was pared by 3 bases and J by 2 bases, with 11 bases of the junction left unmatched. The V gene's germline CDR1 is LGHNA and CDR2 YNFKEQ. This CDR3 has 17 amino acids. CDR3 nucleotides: TGTGCCAGCAGCCATAGTCCTACTAGCGGGTTGGCCTACGAGCAGTACTTC. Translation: CASSHSPTSGLAYEQYF.

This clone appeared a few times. The CDR3 nucleotides are TGTGCCAGCTCAGTCCCGACAGGGGGAAACACCATATATTTT. This sequence encodes CASSVPTGGNTIYF. V usage is TRBV18 and J usage is TRBJ1-3, with 7 bases that match TRBD1. V dropped 5 bases and J dropped 4; count of bases not matched to a gene: 5. The CDR3 is 14 amino acids. Germline CDR1 KGHSH, CDR2 LQKENI.

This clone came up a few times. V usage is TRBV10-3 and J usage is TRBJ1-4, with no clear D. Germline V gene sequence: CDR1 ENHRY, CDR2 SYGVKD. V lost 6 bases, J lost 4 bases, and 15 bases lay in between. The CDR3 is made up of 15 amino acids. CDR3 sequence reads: CAISGGPGDNEKLFF. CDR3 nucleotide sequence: TGTGCCATCAGCGGCGGGCCAGGAGATAATGAAAAACTGTTTTTT.

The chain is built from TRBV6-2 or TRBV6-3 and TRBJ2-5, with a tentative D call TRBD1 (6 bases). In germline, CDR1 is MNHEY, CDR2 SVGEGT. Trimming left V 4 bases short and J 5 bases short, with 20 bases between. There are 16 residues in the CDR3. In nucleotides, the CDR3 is TGTGCCAGCAGTTCGTTCTATTCAGGGGACCGGGAGACCCAGTACTTC. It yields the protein CASSSFYSGDRETQYF.

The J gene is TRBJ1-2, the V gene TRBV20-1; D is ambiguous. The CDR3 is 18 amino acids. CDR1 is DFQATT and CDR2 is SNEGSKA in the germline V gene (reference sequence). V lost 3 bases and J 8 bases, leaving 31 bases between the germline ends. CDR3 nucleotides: TGCAGTGCTAGTAAGAGTTTGGAGGCCCACTCGAAAGGGTTAGGCTACACCTTC. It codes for CSASKSLEAHSKGLGYTF.

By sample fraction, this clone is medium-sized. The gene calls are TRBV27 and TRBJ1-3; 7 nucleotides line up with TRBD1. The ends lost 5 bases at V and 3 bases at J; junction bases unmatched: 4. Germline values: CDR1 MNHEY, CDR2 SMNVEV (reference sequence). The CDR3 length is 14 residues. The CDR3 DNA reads TGTGCCAGCAGTGTCACAGGGGATGGAAACACCATATATTTT. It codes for CASSVTGDGNTIYF.

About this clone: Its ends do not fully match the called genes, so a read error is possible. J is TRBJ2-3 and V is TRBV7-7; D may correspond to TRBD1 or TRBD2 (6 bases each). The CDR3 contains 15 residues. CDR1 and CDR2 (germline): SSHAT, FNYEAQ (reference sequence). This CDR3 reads CASSLGGGRSDTQYF. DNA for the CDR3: TGTGCTAGCAGCTTAGGAGGGGGTAGGTCAGATACGCAGTATTTT.

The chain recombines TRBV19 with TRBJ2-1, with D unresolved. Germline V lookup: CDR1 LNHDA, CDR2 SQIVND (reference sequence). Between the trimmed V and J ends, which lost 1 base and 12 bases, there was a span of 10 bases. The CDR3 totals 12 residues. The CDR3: CASSIGPGRQFF. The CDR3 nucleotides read TGTGCCAGTAGTATAGGACCAGGAAGGCAGTTCTTC.

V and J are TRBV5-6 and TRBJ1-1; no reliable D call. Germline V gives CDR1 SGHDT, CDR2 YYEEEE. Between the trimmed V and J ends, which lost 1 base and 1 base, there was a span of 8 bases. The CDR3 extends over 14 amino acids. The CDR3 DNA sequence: TGTGCCAGCAGCTTGCCTACAGAGAACACTGAAGCTTTCTTT. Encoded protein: CASSLPTENTEAFF.

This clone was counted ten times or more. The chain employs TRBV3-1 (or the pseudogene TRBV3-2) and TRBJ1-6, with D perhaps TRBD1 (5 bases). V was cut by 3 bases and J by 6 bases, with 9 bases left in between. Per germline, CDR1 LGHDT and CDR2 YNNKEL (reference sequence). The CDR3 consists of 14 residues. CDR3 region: CASSHGTANSPLHF. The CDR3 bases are TGTGCCAGCAGCCATGGGACCGCTAATTCACCCCTCCACTTT.

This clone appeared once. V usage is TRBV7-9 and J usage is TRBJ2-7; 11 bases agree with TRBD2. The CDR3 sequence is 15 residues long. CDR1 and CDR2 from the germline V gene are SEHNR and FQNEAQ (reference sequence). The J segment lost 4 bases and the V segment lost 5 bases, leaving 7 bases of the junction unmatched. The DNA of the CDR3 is TGTGCCAGCAGCGAATTAGCGGGAGGGCCTTACGAGCAGTACTTC. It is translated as CASSELAGGPYEQYF.

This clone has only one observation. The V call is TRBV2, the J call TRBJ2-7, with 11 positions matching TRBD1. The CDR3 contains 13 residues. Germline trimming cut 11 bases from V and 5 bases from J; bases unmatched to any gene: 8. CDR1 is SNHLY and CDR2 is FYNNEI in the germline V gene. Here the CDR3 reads CAGDRGVGDEQYF. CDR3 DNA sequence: TGTGCCGGGGACAGGGGGGTGGGCGACGAGCAGTACTTC.

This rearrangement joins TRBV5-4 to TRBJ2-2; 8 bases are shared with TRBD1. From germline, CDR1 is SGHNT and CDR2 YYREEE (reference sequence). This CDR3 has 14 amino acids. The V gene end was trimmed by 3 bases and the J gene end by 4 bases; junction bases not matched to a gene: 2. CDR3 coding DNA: TGTGCCAGCAGCTCAGACAGGGGCACCGGGGAGCTGTTTTTT. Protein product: CASSSDRGTGELFF. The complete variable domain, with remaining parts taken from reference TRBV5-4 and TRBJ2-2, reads ETGVTQSPTHLIKTRGQQVTLRCSSQSGHNTVSWYQQALGQGPQFIFQYYREEENGRGNFPPRFSGLQFPNYSSELNVNALELDDSALYLCASSSDRGTGELFFGEGSRLTVL.

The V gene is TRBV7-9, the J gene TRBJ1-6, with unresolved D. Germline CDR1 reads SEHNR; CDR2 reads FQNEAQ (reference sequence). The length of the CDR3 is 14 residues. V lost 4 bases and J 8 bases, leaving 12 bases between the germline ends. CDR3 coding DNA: TGTGCCAGCAGCTCCAAGGGCTTAGATTCACCCCTCCACTTT. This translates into CASSSKGLDSPLHF.

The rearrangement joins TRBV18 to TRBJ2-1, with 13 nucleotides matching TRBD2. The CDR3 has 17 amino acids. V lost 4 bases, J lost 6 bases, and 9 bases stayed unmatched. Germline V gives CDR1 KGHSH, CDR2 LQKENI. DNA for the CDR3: TGTGCCAGCTCACGAAGGACTAGCGGGAGTTTATTCAATGAGCAGTTCTTC. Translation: CASSRRTSGSLFNEQFF.

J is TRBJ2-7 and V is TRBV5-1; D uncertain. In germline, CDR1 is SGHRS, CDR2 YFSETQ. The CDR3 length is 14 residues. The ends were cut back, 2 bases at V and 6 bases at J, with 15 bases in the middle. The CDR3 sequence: CASSFQSLTGEQYF. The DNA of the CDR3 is TGCGCCAGCAGCTTCCAAAGTCTTACCGGCGAGCAGTACTTC.

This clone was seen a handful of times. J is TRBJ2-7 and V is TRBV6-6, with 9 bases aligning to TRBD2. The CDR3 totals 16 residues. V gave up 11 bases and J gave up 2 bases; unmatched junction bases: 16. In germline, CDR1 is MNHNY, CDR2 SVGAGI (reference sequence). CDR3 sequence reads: CAVRASGARTAYEQYF. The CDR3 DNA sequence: TGTGCCGTGCGGGCTAGCGGGGCCCGAACCGCCTACGAGCAGTACTTC.

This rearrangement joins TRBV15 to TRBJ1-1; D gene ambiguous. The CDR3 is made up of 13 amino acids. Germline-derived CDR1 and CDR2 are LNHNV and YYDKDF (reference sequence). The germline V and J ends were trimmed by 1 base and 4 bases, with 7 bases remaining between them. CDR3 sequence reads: CATSRGKSTEAFF. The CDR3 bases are TGTGCCACCAGCAGAGGGAAGTCCACTGAAGCTTTCTTT.

This CDR3 is CASSIGDGNTEAFF. In nucleotides, the CDR3 is TGTGCCAGTAGTATAGGGGACGGGAACACTGAAGCTTTCTTT. The chain uses TRBV19 and TRBJ1-1; possible D gene TRBD1, 5 bases. Trimming removed 1 base at V and 1 base at J, with 7 bases between. Germline V gene sequence: CDR1 LNHDA, CDR2 SQIVND (reference sequence). The CDR3 has 14 residues.

DNA for the CDR3: TGTGCCAGTAGTATAGACTTGGGGGTACTCAATTCACCCCTCCACTTT. Translating gives CASSIDLGVLNSPLHF. The chain combines TRBV19 with TRBJ1-6; TRBD1 might be the D (5 bases). The CDR3 runs to 16 residues. Germline V lookup: CDR1 LNHDA, CDR2 SQIVND (reference sequence). The V gene lost 0 bases and the J gene lost 7 bases, with 13 bases spanning the gap.

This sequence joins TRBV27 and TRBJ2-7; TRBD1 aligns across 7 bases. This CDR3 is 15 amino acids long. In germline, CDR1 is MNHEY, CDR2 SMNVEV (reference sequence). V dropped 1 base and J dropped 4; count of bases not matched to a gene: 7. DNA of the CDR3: TGTGCCAGCAGTTTATTGACAGGGAAGTGGTACGAGCAGTACTTC. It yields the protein CASSLLTGKWYEQYF.

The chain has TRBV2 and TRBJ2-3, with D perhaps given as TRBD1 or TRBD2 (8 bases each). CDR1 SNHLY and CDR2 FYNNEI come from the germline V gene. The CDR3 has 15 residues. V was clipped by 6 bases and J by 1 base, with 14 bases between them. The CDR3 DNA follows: TGTGCCAGCAGCCGGGGGGGACAGGGCACAGATACGCAGTATTTT. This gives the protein CASSRGGQGTDTQYF.

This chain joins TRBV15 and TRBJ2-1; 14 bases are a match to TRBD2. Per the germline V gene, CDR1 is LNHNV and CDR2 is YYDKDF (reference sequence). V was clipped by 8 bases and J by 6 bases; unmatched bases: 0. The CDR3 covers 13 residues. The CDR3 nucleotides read TGTGCCACCGGACTAGCGGGGGGCAATGAGCAGTTCTTC. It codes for CATGLAGGNEQFF.

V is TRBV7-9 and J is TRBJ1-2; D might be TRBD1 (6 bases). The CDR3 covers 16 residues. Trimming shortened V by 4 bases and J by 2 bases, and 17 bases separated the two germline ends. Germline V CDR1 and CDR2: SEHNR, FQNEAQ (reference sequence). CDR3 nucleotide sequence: TGTGCCAGCAGCTCGCCCCCGGGGGGCGTAAACTATGGCTACACCTTC. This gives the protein CASSSPPGGVNYGYTF.

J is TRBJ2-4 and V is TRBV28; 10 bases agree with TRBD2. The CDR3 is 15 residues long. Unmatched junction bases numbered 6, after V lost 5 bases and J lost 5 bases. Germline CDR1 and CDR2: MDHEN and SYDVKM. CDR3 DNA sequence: TGTGCCAGCAGTCAAGCGGGAGGGACCCAAAACATTCAGTACTTC. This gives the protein CASSQAGGTQNIQYF.

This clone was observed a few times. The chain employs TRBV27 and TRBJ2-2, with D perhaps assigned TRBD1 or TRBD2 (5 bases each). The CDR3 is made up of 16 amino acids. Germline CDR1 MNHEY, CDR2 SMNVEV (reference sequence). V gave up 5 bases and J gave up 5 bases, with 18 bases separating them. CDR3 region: CASSAPGAFDTGELFF. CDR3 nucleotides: TGTGCCAGCAGTGCGCCCGGGGCGTTCGATACCGGGGAGCTGTTTTTT.